Each of the 22 T cell receptor beta chains below was sequenced from the same sample in a study of blood T cell repertoires in COVID-19. Sequenced by immunoSEQ multiplex PCR; TCRdb stores in-frame clones only, minus some. Here the sample spans some 280,000 clones, about 91% being singletons. The specimen was peripheral blood. Receptors were obtained from a woman aged 60-75 years with acute or convalescent COVID-19.

The rearrangement joins TRBV6-2 or TRBV6-3 to TRBJ1-5; D is unresolved. Deletions cut 6 bases from V and 4 bases from J, with 13 bases between. The CDR3 loop spans 14 amino acids. In germline, CDR1 is MNHEY, CDR2 SVGEGT. CDR3 region: CASSPSGRNQPQHF. The CDR3 DNA is TGTGCCAGCAGCCCATCTGGGAGGAATCAGCCCCAGCATTTT.

The chain uses TRBV9 and TRBJ2-2; 7 bases are shared with TRBD1. Trimming removed 2 bases from V and 5 bases from J; junction bases left unmatched: 6. Germline V gene sequence: CDR1 SGDLS, CDR2 YYNGEE. The CDR3 has 15 amino acids. The CDR3 coding sequence is TGTGCCAGCAGCGTCCGACAGGGTGGGACCGGGGAGCTGTTTTTT. This translates into CASSVRQGGTGELFF.

The V gene is TRBV7-9, the J gene TRBJ1-4; D gene ambiguous. Germline CDR1 reads SEHNR; CDR2 reads FQNEAQ (reference sequence). The ends were cut back, 4 bases at V and 5 bases at J, with 14 bases in the middle. This CDR3 is 15 amino acids long. CDR3 protein: CASSSVPTENEKLFF. The CDR3 nucleotides read TGTGCCAGCAGCTCAGTCCCGACGGAGAATGAAAAACTGTTTTTT.

The chain uses TRBV6-6 and TRBJ2-3; TRBD2 matches at 11 bases. V lost 5 bases to trimming and J lost 1 base; unmatched junction nucleotides: 14. CDR3 length: 19 residues. Germline CDR1 MNHNY, CDR2 SVGAGI (reference sequence). CDR3 loop: CASSQYRGLAASGTDTQYF. CDR3 DNA: TGTGCCAGCAGTCAATACCGGGGACTAGCGGCCTCGGGCACAGATACGCAGTATTTT.

This rearrangement joins TRBV27 to TRBJ2-1; 11 nucleotides line up with TRBD2. V shed 6 bases and J 8 bases; nucleotides not matched to a gene: 21. The length of the CDR3 is 19 residues. Germline CDR1 is MNHEY and CDR2 is SMNVEV (reference sequence). The CDR3 region has the DNA TGTGCCAGCAGACACCCGGGACAGGGAGAACTAGCGGGGGACTATGAGCAGTTCTTC. Encoded protein: CASRHPGQGELAGDYEQFF.

The V call is TRBV11-2, the J call TRBJ1-6; D is possibly TRBD1 (5 bases). The V end was cut by 5 bases, the J end by 3 bases, with 11 bases between. The CDR3 consists of 15 residues. Germline assignment: CDR1 SGHAT and CDR2 FQNNGV. Here the CDR3 DNA reads TGTGCCAGCAGCGACGTCAGGGTCTATAATTCACCCCTCCACTTT. This gives the protein CASSDVRVYNSPLHF.

This chain links TRBV19 with TRBJ1-1; 12 positions match TRBD1. The germline gives CDR1 LNHDA, CDR2 SQIVND (reference sequence). Unmatched junction bases numbered 11, after V lost 7 bases and J lost 5 bases. The CDR3 spans 16 residues. CDR3 protein: CASNSLWDRGHTEAFF. CDR3 in DNA: TGTGCCAGTAATTCACTTTGGGACAGGGGGCATACTGAAGCTTTCTTT.

The chain links TRBV7-2 to TRBJ2-7, with D maybe TRBD2 (6 bases). The CDR3 totals 14 residues. Trimming took off 1 base at V and 5 bases at J, with 12 bases between the two ends. Germline assignment: CDR1 SGHTA and CDR2 FQGNSA. CDR3 sequence: CASSLGLPGDEQYF. CDR3 DNA: TGTGCCAGCAGCTTAGGGCTGCCGGGGGACGAGCAGTACTTC.

The gene calls are TRBV5-6 and TRBJ2-3; TRBD1 might be the D (5 bases). CDR1 is SGHDT, CDR2 YYEEEE, per germline. This CDR3 has 13 residues. Trimming shortened V by 0 bases and J by 3 bases, and 5 bases separated the two germline ends. CDR3 amino acids: CASSLAGTDTQYF. The CDR3 bases are TGTGCCAGCAGCTTGGCAGGGACAGATACGCAGTATTTT.

The V call is TRBV27, the J call TRBJ2-3; D gene ambiguous. Germline lookup yields CDR1 MNHEY and CDR2 SMNVEV (reference sequence). V gave up 2 bases and J gave up 2 bases, with 5 bases separating them. The CDR3 extends over 13 amino acids. CDR3: CASSLPSTDTQYF. DNA for the CDR3: TGTGCCAGCAGTTTACCCTCCACAGATACGCAGTATTTT.

This chain uses TRBV9 with TRBJ1-1; D unresolved. Germline CDR1 reads SGDLS; CDR2 reads YYNGEE. Trimming left V 3 bases short and J 0 bases short, with 9 bases between. This CDR3 is 14 amino acids long. CDR3 coding DNA: TGTGCCAGCAGCGGAGGCCCTATGAACACTGAAGCTTTCTTT. Translation gives CASSGGPMNTEAFF.

The rearrangement links TRBV13 to TRBJ1-2; D is ambiguous. From germline, CDR1 is PRHDT and CDR2 FYEKMQ (reference sequence). V shed 4 bases and J shed 4 bases, with 16 bases lying between them. The CDR3 runs to 15 residues. The CDR3 bases are TGTGCCAGCAGCTCGAGCCGGGAGCGCTTCTATGGCTACACCTTC. Translated, it gives CASSSSRERFYGYTF. Full variable domain (rest looked up from reference TRBV13 and TRBJ1-2): AAGVIQSPRHLIKEKRETATLKCYPIPRHDTVYWYQQGPGQDPQFLISFYEKMQSDKGSIPDRFSAQQFSDYHSELNMSSLELGDSALYFCASSSSRERFYGYTFGSGTRLTVV.

This clone was seen a handful of times. This chain joins TRBV27 and TRBJ2-7; 10 bases fit TRBD1. This CDR3 spans 19 amino acids. The V gene's germline CDR1 is MNHEY and CDR2 SMNVEV (reference sequence). Unmatched junction bases numbered 15, after V lost 4 bases and J lost 0 bases. The CDR3 sequence: CASSYCGDRGINISYEQYF. DNA for the CDR3: TGTGCCAGCAGTTATTGTGGGGACAGGGGAATAAATATCTCCTACGAGCAGTACTTC.

This chain connects TRBV6-2 or TRBV6-3 to TRBJ2-4; 8 nucleotides line up with TRBD2. This CDR3 is 13 amino acids long. V dropped 0 bases and J dropped 15; count of bases not matched to a gene: 7. In germline, CDR1 is MNHEY, CDR2 SVGEGT. This chain's CDR3 is CASSYSGGGRLYF. CDR3 DNA sequence: TGTGCCAGCAGTTACTCGGGCGGGGGGCGTCTGTACTTC.

The chain links TRBV19 to TRBJ2-1; D uncertain. V lost 6 bases to trimming and J lost 2 bases, with 14 bases between them. From germline, CDR1 is LNHDA and CDR2 SQIVND (reference sequence). CDR3 size: 15 residues. This CDR3 is CASSDRLQAYNEQFF. CDR3 DNA: TGTGCCAGTAGCGACCGACTTCAAGCCTACAATGAGCAGTTCTTC.

This clone turned up a few times. The chain has TRBV7-9 and TRBJ2-5; 8 bases are shared with TRBD2. V was clipped by 5 bases and J by 5 bases; unmatched bases: 10. Germline values: CDR1 SEHNR, CDR2 FQNEAQ (reference sequence). The CDR3 runs 15 residues. CDR3 sequence reads: CASSLGVGRAETQYF. The CDR3 DNA reads as TGTGCCAGCAGCCTCGGGGTCGGGAGGGCGGAGACCCAGTACTTC.

A single count supports this clone. In DNA, the CDR3 is TGCGCCAGCAGCCCAGTCCCCCCACCTAACACTGAAGCTTTCTTT. Translating it yields CASSPVPPPNTEAFF. The rearrangement uses TRBV4-1 and TRBJ1-1; D is undetermined. Germline V lookup: CDR1 MGHRA, CDR2 YSYEKL. The CDR3 contains 15 residues. Between the trimmed V and J ends, which lost 4 bases and 2 bases, there was a span of 14 bases.

This rearrangement joins TRBV7-9 to TRBJ1-1; D may be TRBD1 (5 bases). The CDR3 has 12 amino acids. The V gene lost 2 bases and the J gene lost 6 bases, with 7 bases spanning the gap. From germline, CDR1 is SEHNR and CDR2 FQNEAQ (reference sequence). The CDR3 is CASSLKGAEAFF. The CDR3 DNA is TGTGCCAGCAGCTTAAAAGGGGCTGAAGCTTTCTTT.

This CDR3 is CASSVADRPPNTIYF. CDR3 DNA: TGTGCCAGCAGCGTAGCAGACAGGCCCCCGAACACCATATATTTT. The chain recombines TRBV9 with TRBJ1-3; D might be TRBD1 (6 bases). V was pared by 0 bases and J by 7 bases, with 14 bases between. Germline-derived CDR1 and CDR2 are SGDLS and YYNGEE. There are 15 residues in the CDR3.

The chain recombines TRBV5-6 with TRBJ2-5, with D uncertain. V lost 4 bases and J lost 5, with 15 bases in between. CDR1 is SGHDT, CDR2 YYEEEE, per germline. This CDR3 spans 14 amino acids. The CDR3 region is CASSAGDLWETQYF. The CDR3 DNA sequence: TGTGCCAGCAGCGCCGGAGACCTGTGGGAGACCCAGTACTTC.

The chain employs TRBV7-2 and TRBJ1-2; D unclear. The CDR3 sequence is 13 residues long. V dropped 3 bases and J dropped 3 bases, with 8 bases sitting between them. The germline V gene has CDR1 SGHTA and CDR2 FQGNSA. The CDR3 sequence is CASSFSRDYGYTF. CDR3 in DNA: TGTGCCAGCAGCTTTAGCAGAGACTATGGCTACACCTTC.

This clone was recorded once. The chain has TRBV7-2 and TRBJ2-1, with TRBD2 as a possible D gene (6 bases). This CDR3 has 16 residues. V lost 3 bases and J 0 bases, leaving 12 bases between the germline ends. Germline V lookup: CDR1 SGHTA, CDR2 FQGNSA. The CDR3, as DNA: TGTGCCAGCAGCTTTCGTGGCGGGGTCTCCTACAATGAGCAGTTCTTC. Translation gives CASSFRGGVSYNEQFF.